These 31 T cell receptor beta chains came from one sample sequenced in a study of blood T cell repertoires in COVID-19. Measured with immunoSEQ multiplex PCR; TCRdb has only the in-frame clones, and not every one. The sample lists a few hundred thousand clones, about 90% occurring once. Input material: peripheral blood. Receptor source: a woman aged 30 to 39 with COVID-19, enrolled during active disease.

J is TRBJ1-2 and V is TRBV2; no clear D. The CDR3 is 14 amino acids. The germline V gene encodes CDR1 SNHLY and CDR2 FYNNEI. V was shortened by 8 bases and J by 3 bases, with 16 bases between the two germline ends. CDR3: CASVGGGNYYGYTF. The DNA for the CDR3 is TGTGCCAGCGTTGGTGGCGGAAATTACTATGGCTACACCTTC.

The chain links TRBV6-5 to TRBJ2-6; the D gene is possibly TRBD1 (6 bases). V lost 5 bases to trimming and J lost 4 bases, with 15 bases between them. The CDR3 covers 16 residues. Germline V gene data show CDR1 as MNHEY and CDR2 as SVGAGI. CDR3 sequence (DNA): TGTGCCAGCAGTAACTTGGGGGCGGCCGGGGCCAACGTCCTGACTTTC. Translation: CASSNLGAAGANVLTF.

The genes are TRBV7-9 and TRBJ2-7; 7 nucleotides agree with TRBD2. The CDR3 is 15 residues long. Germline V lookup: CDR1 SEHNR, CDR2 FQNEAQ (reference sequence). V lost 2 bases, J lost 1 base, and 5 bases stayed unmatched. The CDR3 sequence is CASSLSGGGSYEQYF. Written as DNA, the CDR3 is TGTGCCAGCAGCTTAAGTGGGGGGGGATCCTACGAGCAGTACTTC.

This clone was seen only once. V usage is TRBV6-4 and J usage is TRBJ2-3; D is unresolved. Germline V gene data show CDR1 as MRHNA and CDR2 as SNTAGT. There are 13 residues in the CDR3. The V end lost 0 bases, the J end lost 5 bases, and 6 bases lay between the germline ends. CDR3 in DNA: TGTGCCAGCAGTGACTCCGGAGAAGATACGCAGTATTTT. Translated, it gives CASSDSGEDTQYF.

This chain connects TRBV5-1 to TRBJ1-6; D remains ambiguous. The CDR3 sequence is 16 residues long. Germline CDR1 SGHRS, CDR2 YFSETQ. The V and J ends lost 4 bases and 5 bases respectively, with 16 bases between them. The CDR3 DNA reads TGCGCCAGCAGCCCCCTGGAGAGGATAGATAATTCACCCCTCCACTTT. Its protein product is CASSPLERIDNSPLHF.

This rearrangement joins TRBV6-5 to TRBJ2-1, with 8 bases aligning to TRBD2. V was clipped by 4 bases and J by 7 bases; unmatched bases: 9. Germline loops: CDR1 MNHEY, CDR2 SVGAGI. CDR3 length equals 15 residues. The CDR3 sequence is CASSFRSGGGNEQFF. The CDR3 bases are TGTGCCAGCAGTTTCCGATCGGGGGGGGGAAATGAGCAGTTCTTC.

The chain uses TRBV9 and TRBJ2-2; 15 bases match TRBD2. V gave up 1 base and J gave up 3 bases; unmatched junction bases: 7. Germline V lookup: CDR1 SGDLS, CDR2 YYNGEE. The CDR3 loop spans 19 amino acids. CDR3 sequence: CASSVSGLAGGSDTGELFF. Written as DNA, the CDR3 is TGTGCCAGCAGCGTAAGTGGACTAGCGGGGGGGTCTGACACCGGGGAGCTGTTTTTT.

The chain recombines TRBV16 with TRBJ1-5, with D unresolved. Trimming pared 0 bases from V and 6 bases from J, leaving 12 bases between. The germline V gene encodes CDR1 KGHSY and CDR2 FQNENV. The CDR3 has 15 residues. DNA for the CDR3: TGTGCCAGCAGCCAATCCTCGGGGTTGGGTCAGCCCCAGCATTTT. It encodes CASSQSSGLGQPQHF. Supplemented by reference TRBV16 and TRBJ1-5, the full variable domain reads GEEVAQTPKHLVRGEGQKAKLYCAPIKGHSYVFWYQQVLKNEFKFLISFQNENVFDETGMPKERFSAKCLPNSPCSLEIQATKLEDSAVYFCASSQSSGLGQPQHFGDGTRLSIL.

CDR3 coding DNA: TGTGCCAGTAGTATAGTGGGCGAAAATAATTCACCCCTCCACTTT. Translation gives CASSIVGENNSPLHF. J is TRBJ1-6 and V is TRBV19; D unclear. This CDR3 contains 15 residues. Looked up from germline, CDR1 is LNHDA and CDR2 is SQIVND (reference sequence). Trimming cost V 1 base and J 5 bases, with 9 bases left between them.

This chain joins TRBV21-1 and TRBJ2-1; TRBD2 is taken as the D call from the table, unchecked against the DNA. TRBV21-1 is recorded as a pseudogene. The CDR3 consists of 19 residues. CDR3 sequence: CAIPGGPDDIAGGDNEQFF. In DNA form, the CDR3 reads TGTGCCATCCCCGGGGGACCCGACGACATAGCGGGGGGCGACAATGAGCAGTTCTTC.

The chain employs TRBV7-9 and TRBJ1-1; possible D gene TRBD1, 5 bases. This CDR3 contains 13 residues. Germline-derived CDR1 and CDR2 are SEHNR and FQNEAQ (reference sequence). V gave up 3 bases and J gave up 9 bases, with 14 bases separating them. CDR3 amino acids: CASSLLRDGKAFF. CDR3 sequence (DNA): TGTGCCAGCAGCTTGTTGCGGGACGGTAAAGCTTTCTTT.

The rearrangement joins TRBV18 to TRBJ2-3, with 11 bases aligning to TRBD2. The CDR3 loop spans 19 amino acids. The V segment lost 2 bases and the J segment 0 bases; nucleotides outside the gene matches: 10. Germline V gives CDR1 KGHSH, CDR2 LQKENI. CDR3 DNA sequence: TGTGCCAGCTCACCATTGGGGCTAGCGGGGGGAACCAGCACAGATACGCAGTATTTT. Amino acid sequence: CASSPLGLAGGTSTDTQYF.

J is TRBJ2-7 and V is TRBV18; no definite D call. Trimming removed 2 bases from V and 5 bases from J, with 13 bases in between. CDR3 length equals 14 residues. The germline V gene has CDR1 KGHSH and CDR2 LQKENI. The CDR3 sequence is CASSPEIVQNEQYF. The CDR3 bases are TGTGCCAGCTCACCAGAAATTGTACAGAACGAGCAGTACTTC. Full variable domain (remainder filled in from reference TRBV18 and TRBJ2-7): NAGVMQNPRHLVRRRGQEARLRCSPMKGHSHVYWYRQLPEEGLKFMVYLQKENIIDESGMPKERFSAEFPKEGPSILRIQQVVRGDSAAYFCASSPEIVQNEQYFGPGTRLTVT.

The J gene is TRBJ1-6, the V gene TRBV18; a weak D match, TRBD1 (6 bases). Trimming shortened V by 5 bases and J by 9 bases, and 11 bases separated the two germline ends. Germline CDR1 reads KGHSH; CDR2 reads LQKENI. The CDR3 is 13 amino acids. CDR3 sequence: CASSEGEGSPLHF. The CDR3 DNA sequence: TGTGCCAGCTCAGAGGGGGAGGGTTCACCCCTCCACTTT.

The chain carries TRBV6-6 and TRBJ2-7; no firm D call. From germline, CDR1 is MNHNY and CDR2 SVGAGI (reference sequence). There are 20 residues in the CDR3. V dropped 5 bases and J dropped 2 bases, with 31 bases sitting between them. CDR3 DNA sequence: TGTGCCAGCAGTCTGATTTGGGCAGAGAAGACCAGAAGACCAACCTACGAGCAGTACTTC. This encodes CASSLIWAEKTRRPTYEQYF.

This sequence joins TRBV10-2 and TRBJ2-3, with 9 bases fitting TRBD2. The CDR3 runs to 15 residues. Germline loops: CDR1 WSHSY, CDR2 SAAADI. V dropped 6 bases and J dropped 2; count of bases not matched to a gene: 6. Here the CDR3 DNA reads TGCGCCAGCAGACTAGCGGGCTTTGTCACAGATACGCAGTATTTT. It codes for CASRLAGFVTDTQYF.

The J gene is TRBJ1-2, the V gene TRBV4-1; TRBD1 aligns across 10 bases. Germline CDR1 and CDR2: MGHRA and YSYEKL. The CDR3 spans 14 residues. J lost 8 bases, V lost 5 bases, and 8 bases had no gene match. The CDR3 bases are TGCGCCAGCAGCTCCCGGGACAGGGGAGTCGGCTACACCTTC. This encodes CASSSRDRGVGYTF.

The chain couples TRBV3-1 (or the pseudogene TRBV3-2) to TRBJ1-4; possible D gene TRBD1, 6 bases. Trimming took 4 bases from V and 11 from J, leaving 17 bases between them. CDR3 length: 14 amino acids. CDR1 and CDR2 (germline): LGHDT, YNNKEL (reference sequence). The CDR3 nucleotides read TGTGCCAGCAGCCTTTTGCCGGGACAAGAGAAACTGTTTTTT. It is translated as CASSLLPGQEKLFF.

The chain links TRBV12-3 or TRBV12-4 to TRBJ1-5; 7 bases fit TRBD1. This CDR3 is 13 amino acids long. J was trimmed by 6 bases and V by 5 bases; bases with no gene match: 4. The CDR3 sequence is CASSEGGGQPQHF. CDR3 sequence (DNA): TGTGCCAGCAGTGAAGGGGGCGGTCAGCCCCAGCATTTT.

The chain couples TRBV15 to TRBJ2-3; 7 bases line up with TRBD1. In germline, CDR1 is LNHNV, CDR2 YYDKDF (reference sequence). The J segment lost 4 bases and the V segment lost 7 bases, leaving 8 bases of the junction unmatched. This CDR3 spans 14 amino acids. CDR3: CATTLTTGADTQYF. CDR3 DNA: TGTGCCACCACCCTCACTACAGGGGCAGATACGCAGTATTTT.

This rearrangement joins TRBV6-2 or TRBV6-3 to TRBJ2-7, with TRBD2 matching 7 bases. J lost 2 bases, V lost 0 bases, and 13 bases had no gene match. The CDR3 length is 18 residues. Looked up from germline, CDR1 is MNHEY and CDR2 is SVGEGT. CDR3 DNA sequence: TGTGCCAGCAGTTACTCGGGAGGGATCCGGGGAGGAACCTACGAGCAGTACTTC. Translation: CASSYSGGIRGGTYEQYF.

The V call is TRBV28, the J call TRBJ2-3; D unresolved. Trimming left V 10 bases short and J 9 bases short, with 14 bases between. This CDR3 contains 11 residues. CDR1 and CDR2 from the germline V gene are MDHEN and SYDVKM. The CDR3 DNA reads TGTGCCACCGACGCCATGAGGACGCAGTATTTT. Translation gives CATDAMRTQYF.

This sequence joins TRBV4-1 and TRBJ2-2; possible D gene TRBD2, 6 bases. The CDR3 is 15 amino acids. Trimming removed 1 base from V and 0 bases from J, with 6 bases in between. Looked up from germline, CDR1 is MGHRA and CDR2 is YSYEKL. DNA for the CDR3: TGCGCCAGCAGCCAAGGGGGGGCGAACACCGGGGAGCTGTTTTTT. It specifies CASSQGGANTGELFF.

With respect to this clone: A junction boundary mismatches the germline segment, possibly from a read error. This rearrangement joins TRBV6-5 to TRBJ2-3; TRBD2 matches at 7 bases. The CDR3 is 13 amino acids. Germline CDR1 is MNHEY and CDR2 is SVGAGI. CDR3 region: CASTPTSRDTQYF. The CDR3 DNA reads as TGTGCCAGCACCCCGACTAGCAGAGATACGCAGTATTTT.

DNA for the CDR3: TGTGCCAGTTTACAGGGGGCTTCTGGAAACACCATATATTTT. Amino acid sequence: CASLQGASGNTIYF. The V call is TRBV19, the J call TRBJ1-3; 9 nucleotides align to TRBD1. Trimming at V came to 8 bases and at J to 1 base, leaving 3 bases not matched to a gene. From germline, CDR1 is LNHDA and CDR2 SQIVND (reference sequence). This CDR3 region has 14 residues.

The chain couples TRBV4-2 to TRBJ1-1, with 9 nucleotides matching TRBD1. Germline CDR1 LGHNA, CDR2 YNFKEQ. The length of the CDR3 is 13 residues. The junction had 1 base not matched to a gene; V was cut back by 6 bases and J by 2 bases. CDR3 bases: TGTGCCAGCAGGACAGGGGGAAACACTGAAGCTTTCTTT. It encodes CASRTGGNTEAFF.

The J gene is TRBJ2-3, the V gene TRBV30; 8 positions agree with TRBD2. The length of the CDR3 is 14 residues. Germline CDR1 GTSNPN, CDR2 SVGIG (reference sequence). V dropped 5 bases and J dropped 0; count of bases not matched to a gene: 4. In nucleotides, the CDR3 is TGTGCCTGGGGTAGCGGGGTAAGCACAGATACGCAGTATTTT. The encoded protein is CAWGSGVSTDTQYF. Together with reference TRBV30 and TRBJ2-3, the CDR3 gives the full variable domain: SQTIHQWPATLVQPVGSPLSLECTVEGTSNPNLYWYRQAAGRGLQLLFYSVGIGQISSEVPQNLSASRPQDRQFILSSKKLLLSDSGFYLCAWGSGVSTDTQYFGPGTRLTVL.

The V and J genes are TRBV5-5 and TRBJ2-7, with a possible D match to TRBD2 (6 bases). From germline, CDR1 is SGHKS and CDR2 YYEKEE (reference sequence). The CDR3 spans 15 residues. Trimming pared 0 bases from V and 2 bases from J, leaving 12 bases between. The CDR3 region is CASSLGPGGPYEQYF. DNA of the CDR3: TGTGCCAGCAGCTTGGGCCCAGGAGGGCCCTACGAGCAGTACTTC.

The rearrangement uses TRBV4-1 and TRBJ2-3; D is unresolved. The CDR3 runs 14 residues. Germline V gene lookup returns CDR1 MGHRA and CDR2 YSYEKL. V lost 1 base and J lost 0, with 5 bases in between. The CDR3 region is CASSQARSTDTQYF. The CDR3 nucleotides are TGCGCCAGCAGCCAAGCTCGTAGCACAGATACGCAGTATTTT.

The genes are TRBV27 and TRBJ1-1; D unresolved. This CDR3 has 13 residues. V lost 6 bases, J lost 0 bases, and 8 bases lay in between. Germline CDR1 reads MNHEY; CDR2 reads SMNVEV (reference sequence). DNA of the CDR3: TGTGCCAGCAGCGAGATTTTGAACACTGAAGCTTTCTTT. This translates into CASSEILNTEAFF.

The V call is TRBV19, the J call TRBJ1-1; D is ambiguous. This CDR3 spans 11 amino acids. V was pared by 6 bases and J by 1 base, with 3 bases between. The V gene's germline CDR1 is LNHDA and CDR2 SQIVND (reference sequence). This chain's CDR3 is CASSKNTEAFF. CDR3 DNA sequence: TGTGCCAGTAGCAAGAACACTGAAGCTTTCTTT.